One sample yielded the 6 T cell receptor beta chains listed below, sequenced in a study of graft-versus-host responses after intestinal transplantation. Only in-frame clones appear in the TCRdb table, and some are missing; sequencing was by immunoSEQ multiplex PCR. This sample carries fewer than 110,000 clones, roughly 87% of them seen once, and the ten largest clones take around 0.73%. These receptors' targets are unknown. This sample comprised unstimulated CD4+ T cells sorted from spleen or lymph node cells, obtained before transplant. These receptor sequences come from a human donor who was the organ donor for an intestinal transplant.

The rearrangement uses TRBV6-5 and TRBJ2-5; no firm D call. CDR1 is MNHEY and CDR2 is SVGAGI in the germline V gene. The V and J ends lost 2 bases and 5 bases respectively, with 9 bases between them. This CDR3 spans 13 amino acids. DNA of the CDR3: TGTGCCAGCAGTTACCGATACGGGGAGACCCAGTACTTC. Translating gives CASSYRYGETQYF.

This CDR3 is CASGAGDRGYEQYF. The CDR3 nucleotides are TGCGCCAGCGGCGCCGGGGACAGGGGCTACGAGCAGTACTTC. The genes are TRBV5-1 and TRBJ2-7; TRBD1 matches at 10 bases. CDR3 length: 14 residues. Unmatched junction bases numbered 7, after V lost 7 bases and J lost 3 bases. The germline CDR1 and CDR2 sequences are SGHRS and YFSETQ.

J is TRBJ2-3 and V is TRBV10-2, with 7 nucleotides matching TRBD2. The CDR3 is 16 residues long. V was pared by 3 bases and J by 6 bases, with 12 bases of the junction left unmatched. CDR1 is WSHSY and CDR2 is SAAADI in the germline V gene. CDR3 in amino acids: CASSEYGTNGRDTQYF. The CDR3 nucleotides are TGCGCCAGCAGTGAATACGGGACTAACGGGAGGGATACGCAGTATTTT.

This sequence joins TRBV19 and TRBJ2-5; no firm D call. V gave up 5 bases and J gave up 3 bases, with 10 bases separating them. Germline V CDR1 and CDR2: LNHDA, SQIVND (reference sequence). The CDR3 is made up of 13 amino acids. The CDR3 nucleotides read TGTGCCAGTAGTCCGACATTGGAAGAGACCCAGTACTTC. As protein: CASSPTLEETQYF. Combining the CDR3 with reference TRBV19 and TRBJ2-5 gives the whole variable domain DGGITQSPKYLFRKEGQNVTLSCEQNLNHDAMYWYRQDPGQGLRLIYYSQIVNDFQKGDIAEGYSVSREKKESFPLTVTSAQKNPTAFYLCASSPTLEETQYFGPGTRLLVL.

The chain links TRBV4-1 to TRBJ1-2; a weak D match, TRBD1 (6 bases). The length of the CDR3 is 15 residues. Germline V CDR1 and CDR2: MGHRA, YSYEKL. Trimming took off 3 bases at V and 4 bases at J, with 15 bases between the two ends. The DNA for the CDR3 is TGCGCCAGCAGCCAGGAAGGACAGAGAATCTATGGCTACACCTTC. Translation: CASSQEGQRIYGYTF.

The chain couples TRBV5-4 to TRBJ1-2; 8 nucleotides agree with TRBD1. V was pared by 2 bases and J by 5 bases, with 2 bases of the junction left unmatched. CDR3 length equals 13 residues. Looked up from germline, CDR1 is SGHNT and CDR2 is YYREEE (reference sequence). The CDR3 region has the DNA TGTGCCAGCAGCTTAAACAGGGGGTATGGCTACACCTTC. Its translation: CASSLNRGYGYTF.